Each of the 12 T cell receptor beta chains below was sequenced from the same sample in a study of CXCR3-negative and CXCR3-positive naive CD8 T cells. The libraries of TRB cDNA were prepared using 5' RACE with UMI labels. TCRdb reprocessed the 5' RACE reads and reports one entry per CDR3 protein, with no DNA. The sample includes over 100,000 distinct CDR3 sequences. The sequenced material came from naive CXCR3- CD8+ T cells from blood. Subset denoted: CD45RO-CCR7+CD27+CD95- naive CD8+ T cells lacking CXCR3 (TNR3-). These receptors were taken from a human donor in good health. Some clones in this sample may be carry-over from other donors' samples.

CDR3 sequence: CASSARQYSNYGYTF. This sequence joins TRBV9 and TRBJ1-2. There are 15 residues in the CDR3. Germline lookup yields CDR1 SGDLS and CDR2 YYNGEE. Full variable domain (remainder filled in from reference TRBV9 and TRBJ1-2): DSGVTQTPKHLITATGQRVTLRCSPRSGDLSVYWYQQSLDQGLQFLIQYYNGEERAKGNILERFSAQQFPDLHSELNLSSLELGDSALYFCASSARQYSNYGYTFGSGTRLTVV.

The CDR3 here is CASSQEYDQYNSPLHF. The chain combines TRBV4-3 with TRBJ1-6. Germline V gene data show CDR1 as LGHNA and CDR2 as YSLEER. The CDR3 has 16 amino acids.

The chain links TRBV4-3 to TRBJ2-6. This CDR3 is 15 amino acids long. Germline CDR1 reads LGHNA; CDR2 reads YSLEER. This CDR3 is CASSQGVSGANVLTF.

J is TRBJ2-3 and V is TRBV9; TCRdb calls TRBD2, which cannot be checked without DNA. Germline V gives CDR1 SGDLS, CDR2 YYNGEE. CDR3 length: 17 residues. The CDR3 region is CASSAPSSGALTDTQYF. Using reference TRBV9 and TRBJ2-3 for the parts outside the CDR3, the full variable domain is DSGVTQTPKHLITATGQRVTLRCSPRSGDLSVYWYQQSLDQGLQFLIQYYNGEERAKGNILERFSAQQFPDLHSELNLSSLELGDSALYFCASSAPSSGALTDTQYFGPGTRLTVL.

The chain employs TRBV3-1 and TRBJ2-2. From germline, CDR1 is LGHDT and CDR2 YNNKEL (reference sequence). The CDR3 runs 13 residues. The chain's CDR3 is CASRVENTGELFF.

The chain joins TRBV5-1 to TRBJ2-7; TCRdb reports TRBD1, a call that lacks DNA to check it against. Germline V gives CDR1 SGHRS, CDR2 YFSETQ. The CDR3 contains 13 residues. CDR3 sequence reads: CASRYREKDEQYF.

The chain uses TRBV27 and TRBJ1-1; TCRdb's assignment of TRBD1 cannot be checked, as there is no DNA. Germline loops: CDR1 MNHEY, CDR2 SMNVEV (reference sequence). The length of the CDR3 is 15 residues. CDR3 loop: CASPLQRTGGTEAFF.

This chain connects TRBV28 to TRBJ2-3; TCRdb gives TRBD1 as the D gene, but with no DNA this cannot be confirmed. The length of the CDR3 is 16 residues. Germline CDR1 is MDHEN and CDR2 is SYDVKM. CDR3 region: CASSHTGGQPTDTQYF.

The chain is built from TRBV20-1 and TRBJ2-7; TCRdb outputs TRBD1, but without DNA this stays unchecked. This CDR3 has 12 residues. Germline CDR1 DFQATT, CDR2 SNEGSKA (reference sequence). CDR3 sequence reads: CSAITGGYEQYF.

The chain joins TRBV11-2 to TRBJ2-1; absent DNA, TCRdb's TRBD2 call cannot be checked. Germline CDR1 is SGHAT and CDR2 is FQNNGV. The CDR3 runs to 18 residues. The CDR3 loop reads CASSLSYHLAGAYNEQFF.

The rearrangement uses TRBV29-1 and TRBJ2-7; checking the TCRdb D call of TRBD1 is not possible without DNA. CDR3 length: 14 residues. The germline gives CDR1 SQVTM, CDR2 ANQGSEA. The CDR3 loop reads CSVEETGTSYEQYF.

V usage is TRBV30 and J usage is TRBJ2-1. The germline gives CDR1 GTSNPN, CDR2 SVGIG (reference sequence). CDR3 length equals 15 residues. The CDR3 spells CAWSVGGKDYNEQFF.